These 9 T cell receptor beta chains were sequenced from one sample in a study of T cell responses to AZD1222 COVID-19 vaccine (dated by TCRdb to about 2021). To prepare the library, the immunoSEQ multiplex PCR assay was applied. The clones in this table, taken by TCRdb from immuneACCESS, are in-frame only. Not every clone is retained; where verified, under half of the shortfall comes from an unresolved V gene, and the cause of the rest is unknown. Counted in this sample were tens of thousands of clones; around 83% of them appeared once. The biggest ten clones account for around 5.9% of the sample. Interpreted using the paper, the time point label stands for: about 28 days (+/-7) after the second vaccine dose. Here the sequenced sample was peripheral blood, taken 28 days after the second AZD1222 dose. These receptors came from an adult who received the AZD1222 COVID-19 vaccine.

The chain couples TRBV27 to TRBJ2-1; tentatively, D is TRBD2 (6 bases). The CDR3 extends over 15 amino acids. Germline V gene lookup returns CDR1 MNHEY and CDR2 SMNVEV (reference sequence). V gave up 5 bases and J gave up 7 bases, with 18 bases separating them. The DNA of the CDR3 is TGTGCCAGCAGTCGCGTTTGGGGGGAGTCGAATGAGCAGTTCTTC. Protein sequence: CASSRVWGESNEQFF.

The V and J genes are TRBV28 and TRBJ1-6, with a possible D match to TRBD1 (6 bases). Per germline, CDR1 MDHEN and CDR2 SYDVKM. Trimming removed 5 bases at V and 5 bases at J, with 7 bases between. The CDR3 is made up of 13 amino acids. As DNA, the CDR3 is TGTGCCAGCAGTCCAGGGGATAATTCACCCCTCCACTTT. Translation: CASSPGDNSPLHF. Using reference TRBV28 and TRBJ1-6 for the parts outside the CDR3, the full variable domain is DVKVTQSSRYLVKRTGEKVFLECVQDMDHENMFWYRQDPGLGLRLIYFSYDVKMKEKGDIPEGYSVSREKKERFSLILESASTNQTSMYLCASSPGDNSPLHFGNGTRLTVT.

This chain's CDR3 is CASSLGMTANYGYTF. CDR3 DNA: TGTGCCAGCAGCTTAGGGATGACAGCTAACTATGGCTACACCTTC. This chain links TRBV7-2 with TRBJ1-2, with D perhaps matching TRBD1 (5 bases). This CDR3 spans 15 amino acids. Trimming took 1 base from V and 0 from J, leaving 9 bases between them. Germline V gives CDR1 SGHTA, CDR2 FQGNSA.

The CDR3: CASSFGDRVDYGYTF. CDR3 sequence (DNA): TGCGCCAGCAGCTTTGGGGACAGGGTGGACTATGGCTACACCTTC. The rearrangement joins TRBV5-1 to TRBJ1-2; 9 bases agree with TRBD1. V shed 2 bases, J shed 3 bases, and the junction held 5 bases outside the gene matches. CDR1 is SGHRS, CDR2 YFSETQ, per germline. The CDR3 is 15 residues long. The complete variable domain, with remaining parts taken from reference TRBV5-1 and TRBJ1-2, reads KAGVTQTPRYLIKTRGQQVTLSCSPISGHRSVSWYQQTPGQGLQFLFEYFSETQRNKGNFPGRFSGRQFSNSRSEMNVSTLELGDSALYLCASSFGDRVDYGYTFGSGTRLTVV.

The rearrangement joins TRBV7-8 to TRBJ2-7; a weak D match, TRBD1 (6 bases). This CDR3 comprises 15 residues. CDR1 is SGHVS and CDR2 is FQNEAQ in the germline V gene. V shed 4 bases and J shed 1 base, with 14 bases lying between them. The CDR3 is CASSSRDKMSYEQYF. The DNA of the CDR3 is TGTGCCAGCAGCTCCCGGGACAAAATGTCCTACGAGCAGTACTTC.

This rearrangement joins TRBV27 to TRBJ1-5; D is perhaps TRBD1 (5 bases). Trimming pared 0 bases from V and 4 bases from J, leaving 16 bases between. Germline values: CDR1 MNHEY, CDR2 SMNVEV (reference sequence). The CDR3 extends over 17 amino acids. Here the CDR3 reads CASSLSSSRDGNQPQHF. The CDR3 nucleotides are TGTGCCAGCAGTTTATCGTCGTCCAGGGACGGGAATCAGCCCCAGCATTTT.

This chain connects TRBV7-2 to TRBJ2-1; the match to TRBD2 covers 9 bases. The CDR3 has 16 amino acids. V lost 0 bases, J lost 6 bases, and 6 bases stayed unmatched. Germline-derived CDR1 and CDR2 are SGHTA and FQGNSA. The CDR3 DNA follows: TGTGCCAGCAGCTTAGCCTCGGTTAGCGGGAGCAATGAGCAGTTCTTC. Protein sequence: CASSLASVSGSNEQFF.

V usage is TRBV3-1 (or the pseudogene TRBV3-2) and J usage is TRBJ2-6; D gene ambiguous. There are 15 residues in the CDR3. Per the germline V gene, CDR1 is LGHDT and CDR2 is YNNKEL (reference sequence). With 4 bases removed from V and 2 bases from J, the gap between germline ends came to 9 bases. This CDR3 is CASSPIRTGANVLTF. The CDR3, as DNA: TGTGCCAGCAGCCCAATTAGAACTGGGGCCAACGTCCTGACTTTC.

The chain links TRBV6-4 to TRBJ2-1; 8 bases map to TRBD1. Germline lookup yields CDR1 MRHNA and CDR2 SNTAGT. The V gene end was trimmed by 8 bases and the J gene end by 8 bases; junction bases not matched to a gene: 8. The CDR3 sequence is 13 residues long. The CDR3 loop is CASSHDRGDEQFF. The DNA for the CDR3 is TGTGCCAGCTCCCACGACAGGGGCGATGAGCAGTTCTTC.